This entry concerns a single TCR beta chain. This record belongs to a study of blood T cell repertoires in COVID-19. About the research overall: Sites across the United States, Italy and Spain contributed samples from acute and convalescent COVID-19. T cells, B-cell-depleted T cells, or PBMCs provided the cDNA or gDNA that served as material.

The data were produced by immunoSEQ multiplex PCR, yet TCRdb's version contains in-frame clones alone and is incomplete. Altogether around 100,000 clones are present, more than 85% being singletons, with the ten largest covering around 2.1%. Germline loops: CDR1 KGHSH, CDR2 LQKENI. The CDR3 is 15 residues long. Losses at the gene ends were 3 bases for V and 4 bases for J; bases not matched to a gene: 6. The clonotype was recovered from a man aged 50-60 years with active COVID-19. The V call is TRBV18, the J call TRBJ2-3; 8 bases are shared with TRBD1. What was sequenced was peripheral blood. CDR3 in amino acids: CASSPGQGAADTQYF. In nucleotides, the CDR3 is TGTGCCAGCTCACCCGGACAGGGCGCCGCAGATACGCAGTATTTT.